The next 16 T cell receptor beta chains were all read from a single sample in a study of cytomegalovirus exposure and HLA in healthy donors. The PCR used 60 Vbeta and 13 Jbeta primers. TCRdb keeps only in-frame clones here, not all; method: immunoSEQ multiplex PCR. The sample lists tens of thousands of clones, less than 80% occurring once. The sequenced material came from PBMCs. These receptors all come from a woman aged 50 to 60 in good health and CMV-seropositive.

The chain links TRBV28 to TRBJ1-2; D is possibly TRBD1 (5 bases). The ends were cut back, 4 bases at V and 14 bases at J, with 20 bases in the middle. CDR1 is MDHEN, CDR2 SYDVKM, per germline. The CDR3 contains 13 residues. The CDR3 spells CASSYLGASYLTF. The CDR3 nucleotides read TGTGCCAGCAGTTATCTTGGGGCGTCTTACTTGACCTTC.

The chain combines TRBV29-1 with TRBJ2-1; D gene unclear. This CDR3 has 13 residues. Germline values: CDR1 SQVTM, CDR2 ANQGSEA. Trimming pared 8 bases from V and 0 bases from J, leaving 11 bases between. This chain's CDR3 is CSSFPGSYNEQFF. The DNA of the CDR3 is TGCAGCTCTTTTCCGGGCTCCTACAATGAGCAGTTCTTC.

The CDR3 region is CASSRPGTTNEKLFF. The CDR3 nucleotides read TGTGCCAGCAGTAGACCGGGAACAACTAATGAAAAACTGTTTTTT. The genes are TRBV2 and TRBJ1-4; D is undetermined. The CDR3 contains 15 residues. The germline gives CDR1 SNHLY, CDR2 FYNNEI. V lost 5 bases, J lost 0 bases, and 10 bases lay in between.

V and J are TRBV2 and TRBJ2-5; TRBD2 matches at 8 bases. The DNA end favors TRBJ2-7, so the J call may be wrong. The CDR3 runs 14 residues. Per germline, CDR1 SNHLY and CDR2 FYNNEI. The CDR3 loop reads CASSAPGTSYEQYF. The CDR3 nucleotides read TGTGCCAGCAGTGCCCCCGGGACTAGTTACGAGCAGTACTTC.

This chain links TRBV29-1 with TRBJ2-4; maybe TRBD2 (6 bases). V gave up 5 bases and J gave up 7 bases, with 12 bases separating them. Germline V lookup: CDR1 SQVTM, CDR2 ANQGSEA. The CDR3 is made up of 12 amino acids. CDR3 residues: CSVRDFMNIQYF. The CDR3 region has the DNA TGCAGCGTTAGGGACTTTATGAACATTCAGTACTTC. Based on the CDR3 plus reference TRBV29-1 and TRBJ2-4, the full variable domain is SAVISQKPSRDICQRGTSLTIQCQVDSQVTMMFWYRQQPGQSLTLIATANQGSEATYESGFVIDKFPISRPNLTFSTLTVSNMSPEDSSIYLCSVRDFMNIQYFGAGTRLSVL.

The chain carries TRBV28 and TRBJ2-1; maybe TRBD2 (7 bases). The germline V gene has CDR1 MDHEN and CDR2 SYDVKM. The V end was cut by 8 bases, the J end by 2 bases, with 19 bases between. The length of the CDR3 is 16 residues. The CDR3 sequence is CASGMGGAQTYNEQFF. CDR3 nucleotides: TGTGCCAGCGGGATGGGGGGGGCGCAGACCTACAATGAGCAGTTCTTC. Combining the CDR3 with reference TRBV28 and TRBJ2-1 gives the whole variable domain DVKVTQSSRYLVKRTGEKVFLECVQDMDHENMFWYRQDPGLGLRLIYFSYDVKMKEKGDIPEGYSVSREKKERFSLILESASTNQTSMYLCASGMGGAQTYNEQFFGPGTRLTVL.

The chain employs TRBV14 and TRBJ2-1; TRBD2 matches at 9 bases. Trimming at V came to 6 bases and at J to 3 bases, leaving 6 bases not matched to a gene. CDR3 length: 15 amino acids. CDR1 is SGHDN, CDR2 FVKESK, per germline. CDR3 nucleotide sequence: TGTGCCAGCAGTCTTAGCGGGGGTAACTACAATGAGCAGTTCTTC. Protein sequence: CASSLSGGNYNEQFF.

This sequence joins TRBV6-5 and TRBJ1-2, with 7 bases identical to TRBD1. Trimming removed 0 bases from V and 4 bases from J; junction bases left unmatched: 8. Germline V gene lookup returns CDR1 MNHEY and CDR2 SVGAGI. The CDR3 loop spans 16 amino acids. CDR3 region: CASSYSITGETYGYTF. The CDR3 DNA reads TGTGCCAGCAGTTACTCGATCACAGGGGAAACCTATGGCTACACCTTC.

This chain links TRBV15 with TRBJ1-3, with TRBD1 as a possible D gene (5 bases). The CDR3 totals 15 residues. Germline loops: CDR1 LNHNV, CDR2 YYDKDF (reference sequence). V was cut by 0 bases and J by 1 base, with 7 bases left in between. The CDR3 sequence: CATSRDGGSGNTIYF. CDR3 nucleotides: TGTGCCACCAGCAGAGATGGGGGGTCTGGAAACACCATATATTTT.

The CDR3 reads CASSPTLAAYNEQFF. In DNA, the CDR3 is TGTGCCAGCTCACCTACGCTAGCGGCTTACAATGAGCAGTTCTTC. The chain employs TRBV18 and TRBJ2-1; 7 bases are a match to TRBD2. CDR3 length: 15 amino acids. The V and J ends lost 3 bases and 4 bases, in that order; junction bases with no gene match: 6. Germline V gene sequence: CDR1 KGHSH, CDR2 LQKENI.

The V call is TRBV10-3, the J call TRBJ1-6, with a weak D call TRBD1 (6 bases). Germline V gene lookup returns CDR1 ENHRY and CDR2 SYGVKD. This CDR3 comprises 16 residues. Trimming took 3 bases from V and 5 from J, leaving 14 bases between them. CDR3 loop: CAISDVWQGNNSPLHF. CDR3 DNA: TGTGCCATCAGTGATGTGTGGCAGGGGAATAATTCACCCCTCCACTTT.

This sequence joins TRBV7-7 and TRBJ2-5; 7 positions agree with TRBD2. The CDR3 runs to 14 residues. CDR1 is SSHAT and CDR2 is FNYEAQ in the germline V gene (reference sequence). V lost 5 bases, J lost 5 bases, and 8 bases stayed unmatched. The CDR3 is CASSPWVGGETQYF. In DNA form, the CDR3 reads TGTGCCAGCAGCCCCTGGGTGGGGGGGGAGACCCAGTACTTC.

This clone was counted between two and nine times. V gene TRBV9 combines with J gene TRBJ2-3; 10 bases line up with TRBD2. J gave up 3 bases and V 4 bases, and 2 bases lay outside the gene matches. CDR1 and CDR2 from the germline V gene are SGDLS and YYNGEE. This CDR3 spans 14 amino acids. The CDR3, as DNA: TGTGCCAGCAGCATTAGCGGGGGGACAGATACGCAGTATTTT. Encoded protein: CASSISGGTDTQYF.

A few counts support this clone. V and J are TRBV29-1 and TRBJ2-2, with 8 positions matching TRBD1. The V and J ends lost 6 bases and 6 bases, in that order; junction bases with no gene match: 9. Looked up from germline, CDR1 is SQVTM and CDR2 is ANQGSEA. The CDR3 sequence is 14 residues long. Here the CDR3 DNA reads TGCAGCGTCCGGACAGGGAATAATGCCGGGGAGCTGTTTTTT. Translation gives CSVRTGNNAGELFF.

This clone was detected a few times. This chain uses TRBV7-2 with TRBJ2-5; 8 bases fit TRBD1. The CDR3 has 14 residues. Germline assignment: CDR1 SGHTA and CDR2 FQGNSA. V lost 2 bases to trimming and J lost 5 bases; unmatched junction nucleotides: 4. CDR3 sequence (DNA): TGTGCCAGCAGCTTACGGACAGGGAGCGAGACCCAGTACTTC. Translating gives CASSLRTGSETQYF.

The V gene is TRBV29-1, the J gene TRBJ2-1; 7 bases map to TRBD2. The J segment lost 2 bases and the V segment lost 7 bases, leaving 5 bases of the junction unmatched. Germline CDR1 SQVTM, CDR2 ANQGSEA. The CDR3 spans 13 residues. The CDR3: CSGGRATYNEQFF. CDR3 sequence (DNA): TGCAGCGGAGGGAGGGCTACCTACAATGAGCAGTTCTTC.